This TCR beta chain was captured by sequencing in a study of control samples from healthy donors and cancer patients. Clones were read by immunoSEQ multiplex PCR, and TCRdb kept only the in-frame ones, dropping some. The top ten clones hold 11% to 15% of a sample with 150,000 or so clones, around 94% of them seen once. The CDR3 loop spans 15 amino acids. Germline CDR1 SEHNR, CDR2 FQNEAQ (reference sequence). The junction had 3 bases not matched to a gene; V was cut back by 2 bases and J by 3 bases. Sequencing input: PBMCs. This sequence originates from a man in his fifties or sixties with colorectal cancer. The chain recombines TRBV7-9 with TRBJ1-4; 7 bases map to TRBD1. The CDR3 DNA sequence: TGTGCCAGCAGCTTAAGGACAGGACCTAATGAAAAACTGTTTTTT. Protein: CASSLRTGPNEKLFF.